The TCR beta chain under discussion was sequenced for a study of blood T cell repertoires in COVID-19. On the study more broadly: Whether acute or convalescent, the COVID-19 samples came from the United States, Italy and Spain.

This clone was observed at least ten times. Original methodology: Reference gene primer amplification in the assay estimated nucleated cell counts. Method: immunoSEQ multiplex PCR; TCRdb's copy keeps in-frame clones and lacks some. V and J calls and clone size are those listed in that table; D and trimming were worked out from the DNA. Found here are 100,000 to 150,000 clones, about 84% of them singletons; the top ten hold approximately 12%. CDR1 and CDR2 (germline): SGHRS, YFSETQ. Trimming took 0 bases from V and 3 from J; bases not matched to a gene: 2. This CDR3 has 15 amino acids. The chain links TRBV5-1 to TRBJ2-3, with 9 bases matching TRBD1. The sequence was collected from a woman aged 55-70 years with acute or convalescent COVID-19. The sequencing input was peripheral blood. CDR3 amino acids: CASSLEGQGTDTQYF. For the CDR3, the DNA is TGCGCCAGCAGCTTGGAGGGACAGGGAACAGATACGCAGTATTTT.